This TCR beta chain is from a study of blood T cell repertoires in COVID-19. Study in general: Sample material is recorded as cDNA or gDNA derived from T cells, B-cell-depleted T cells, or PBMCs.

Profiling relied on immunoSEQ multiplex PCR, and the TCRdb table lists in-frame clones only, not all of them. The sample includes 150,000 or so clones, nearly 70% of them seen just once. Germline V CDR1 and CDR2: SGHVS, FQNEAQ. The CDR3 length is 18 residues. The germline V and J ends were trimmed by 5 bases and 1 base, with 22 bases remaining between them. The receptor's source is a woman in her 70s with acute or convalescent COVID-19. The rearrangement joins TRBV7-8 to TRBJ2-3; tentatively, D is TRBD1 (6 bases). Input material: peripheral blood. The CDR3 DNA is TGTGCCAGCAGCCTGCGGACAGCGATACAATCGGGCACAGATACGCAGTATTTT. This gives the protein CASSLRTAIQSGTDTQYF.